This T cell receptor (beta chain) comes out of a study of cytomegalovirus exposure and HLA in healthy donors. Points from the study as a whole: 164 TCR beta chains were listed as cytomegalovirus-associated. Presence/absence analyses took donor sequencing depth as roughly uniform.

This clone was found once. Antigen specificity is unknown. V was shortened by 6 bases and J by 2 bases, with 11 bases between the two germline ends. The CDR3 length is 14 residues. The germline CDR1 and CDR2 sequences are LNHNV and YYDKDF (reference sequence). Both 60 Vbeta primers and 13 Jbeta primers went into the PCR. The repertoire was sequenced with immunoSEQ multiplex PCR; TCRdb's copy has only in-frame clones and lacks some. The data hold roughly 68,000 clones, with 65% to 70% observed a single time. The sample comprised PBMCs. This chain connects TRBV15 to TRBJ1-3; D is unresolved. The TCR was taken from a man aged 40-50 years in good health and CMV-seropositive. The CDR3 protein is CATRSDGAGNTIYF. Here the CDR3 DNA reads TGTGCCACCAGATCTGACGGGGCTGGAAACACCATATATTTT.